These 10 T cell receptor beta chains were all obtained from the same sample, sequenced in a study of shared clonotypes between healthy human individuals. Generated by immunoSEQ multiplex PCR, the TCRdb table keeps only in-frame clones and is missing some. The sample lists millions of clones; roughly 95% were seen once. Input material: naive CD4+ T cells sorted from blood. Subset in this sample: CD45RA+ positively selected. The receptor source for this set is a man between 18 and 29 years old in good health.

The genes are TRBV11-2 and TRBJ2-1; D is tentatively TRBD1 or TRBD2 (6 bases each). CDR1 is SGHAT, CDR2 FQNNGV, per germline. Trimming removed 6 bases at V and 11 bases at J, with 17 bases between. The CDR3 length is 13 residues. The CDR3 spells CASRGGFSDKQFF. The CDR3 DNA is TGTGCCAGCAGGGGGGGCTTTTCGGACAAGCAGTTCTTC.

J is TRBJ2-7 and V is TRBV11-2, with 7 nucleotides matching TRBD2. Germline-derived CDR1 and CDR2 are SGHAT and FQNNGV. The CDR3 has 14 amino acids. The J segment lost 7 bases and the V segment lost 1 base, leaving 7 bases of the junction unmatched. In nucleotides, the CDR3 is TGTGCCAGCAGCTTAGGTCCGGGAGCGGGGGAGCAGTACTTC. Encoded protein: CASSLGPGAGEQYF.

The gene calls are TRBV7-2 and TRBJ2-1, with D perhaps assigned TRBD1 or TRBD2 (5 bases each). The ends were cut back, 4 bases at V and 0 bases at J, with 13 bases in the middle. Germline lookup yields CDR1 SGHTA and CDR2 FQGNSA. CDR3 length equals 16 residues. The CDR3 region is CASSSTGPSSYNEQFF. CDR3 coding DNA: TGTGCCAGCAGCTCCACGGGACCGAGCTCCTACAATGAGCAGTTCTTC.

The chain recombines TRBV6-5 with TRBJ2-7; 7 bases map to TRBD1. Trimming removed 0 bases from V and 2 bases from J; junction bases left unmatched: 4. This CDR3 is 15 amino acids long. CDR1 is MNHEY, CDR2 SVGAGI, per germline. Here the CDR3 DNA reads TGTGCCAGCAGTTACTCGGACAGGTTCACCTACGAGCAGTACTTC. It codes for CASSYSDRFTYEQYF.

A remark on this clone: Other DNA sequences in this sample translate to the same CDR3. The chain joins TRBV2 to TRBJ2-5; TRBD1 is a possible D gene (5 bases). The germline V gene encodes CDR1 SNHLY and CDR2 FYNNEI. The CDR3 runs to 12 residues. The V and J ends lost 2 bases and 7 bases respectively, with 8 bases between them. As DNA, the CDR3 is TGTGCCAGCAGTGAACAGGGTGGGACCCAGTACTTC. It translates to CASSEQGGTQYF. Filled out from reference TRBV2 and TRBJ2-5, the complete variable domain reads EPEVTQTPSHQVTQMGQEVILRCVPISNHLYFYWYRQILGQKVEFLVSFYNNEISEKSEIFDDQFSVERPDGSNFTLKIRSTKLEDSAMYFCASSEQGGTQYFGPGTRLLVL.

The chain combines TRBV7-9 with TRBJ1-1, with 7 positions matching TRBD1. CDR1 and CDR2 from the germline V gene are SEHNR and FQNEAQ (reference sequence). CDR3 length: 15 amino acids. Losses at the gene ends were 5 bases for V and 1 base for J; bases not matched to a gene: 7. CDR3 loop: CASSPGQAQNTEAFF. In DNA form, the CDR3 reads TGTGCCAGCAGCCCCGGACAGGCCCAGAACACTGAAGCTTTCTTT. Looking up the rest from reference TRBV7-9 and TRBJ1-1 gives the full variable domain: DTGVSQNPRHKITKRGQNVTFRCDPISEHNRLYWYRQTLGQGPEFLTYFQNEAQLEKSRLLSDRFSAERPKGSFSTLEIQRTEQGDSAMYLCASSPGQAQNTEAFFGQGTRLTVV.

CDR3 coding DNA: TGTGCCATCAGTGAAGGGACAGGGAGCACCGGGGAGCTGTTTTTT. Translated: CAISEGTGSTGELFF. The V and J genes are TRBV10-3 and TRBJ2-2; 9 bases are a match to TRBD1. Germline lookup yields CDR1 ENHRY and CDR2 SYGVKD. Germline trimming cut 3 bases from V and 4 bases from J; bases unmatched to any gene: 3. This CDR3 is built from 15 residues.

The chain recombines TRBV6-5 with TRBJ1-2, with 12 bases fitting TRBD1. Germline V gives CDR1 MNHEY, CDR2 SVGAGI. The CDR3 loop spans 12 amino acids. Unmatched junction bases numbered 0, after V lost 6 bases and J lost 7 bases. CDR3 coding DNA: TGTGCCAGCAGGGGACAGGGGGCTGGCTACACCTTC. The encoded protein is CASRGQGAGYTF.

J is TRBJ2-7 and V is TRBV5-5, with a weak D call TRBD1 (6 bases). V was shortened by 2 bases and J by 3 bases, with 12 bases between the two germline ends. CDR1 is SGHKS and CDR2 is YYEKEE in the germline V gene (reference sequence). The CDR3 contains 14 residues. CDR3 bases: TGTGCCAGCAGCTTTGGGCAGGGGTACTACGAGCAGTACTTC. It translates to CASSFGQGYYEQYF.

V gene TRBV16 combines with J gene TRBJ1-4; D gene unclear. Per the germline V gene, CDR1 is KGHSY and CDR2 is FQNENV. Trimming took off 7 bases at V and 3 bases at J, with 9 bases between the two ends. CDR3 length: 13 residues. This CDR3 is CASTAGANEKLFF. The CDR3 nucleotides are TGTGCCAGCACTGCAGGTGCTAATGAAAAACTGTTTTTT.